These T cell receptor beta chains were read from a single sample in a study of blood T cell repertoires in COVID-19. TCRdb keeps only in-frame clones here, not all; method: immunoSEQ multiplex PCR. The table records around 280,000 clones, about 90% of them present only once. Sequenced sample: peripheral blood. The receptors were gathered from a woman aged 30 to 39 who had recovered from COVID-19. Each CDR3 is given with its conserved first and last residue. A D gene is named only where the DNA matches it firmly.

.,TRBJ2-6,TRBV24-1,CAIQGLRHSGANVLTF
.,TRBJ2-7,TRBV4-1,CASSQEQVYEQYF
.,TRBJ2-3,TRBV10-2,CASSEWSLATDTQYF
TRBD1,TRBJ1-3,TRBV7-2,CASSFPGQGSGNTIYF
TRBD1,TRBJ2-7,TRBV19,CASGTGPYEQYF
TRBD2,TRBJ2-5,TRBV5-4,CASSTSAGIQETQYF
TRBD2,TRBJ2-7,TRBV9,CASSVQAGVSEQYF
.,TRBJ2-7,TRBV28,CASGMGHSYEQYF
.,TRBJ2-2,TRBV19,CASSPEGGELFF
.,TRBJ1-1,TRBV7-2,CASSTREGPEAFF
TRBD1,TRBJ1-6,TRBV25-1,CASSEQGAISPLHF
TRBD1,TRBJ2-6,TRBV5-1,CASSLLSQGAVSSGANVLTF